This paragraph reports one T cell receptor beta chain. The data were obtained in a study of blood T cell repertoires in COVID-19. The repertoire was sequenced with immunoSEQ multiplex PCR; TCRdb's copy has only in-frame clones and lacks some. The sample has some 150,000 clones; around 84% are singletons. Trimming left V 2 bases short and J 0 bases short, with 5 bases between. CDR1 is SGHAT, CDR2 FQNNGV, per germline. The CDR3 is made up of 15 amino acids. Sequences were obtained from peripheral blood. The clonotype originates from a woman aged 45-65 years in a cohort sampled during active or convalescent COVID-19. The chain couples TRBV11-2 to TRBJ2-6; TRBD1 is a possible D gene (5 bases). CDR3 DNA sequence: TGTGCCAGCAGCTTAAGGGGCTCTGGGGCCAACGTCCTGACTTTC. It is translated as CASSLRGSGANVLTF.